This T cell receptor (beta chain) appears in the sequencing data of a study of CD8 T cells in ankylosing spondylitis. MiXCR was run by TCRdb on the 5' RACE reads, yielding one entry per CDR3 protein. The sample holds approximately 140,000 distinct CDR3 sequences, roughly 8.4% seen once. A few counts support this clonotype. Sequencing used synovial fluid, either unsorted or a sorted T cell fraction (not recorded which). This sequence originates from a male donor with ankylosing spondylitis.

The CDR3 region has the DNA TGCAGCGTCGCTTCGGATCCCCCCTACGAGCAGTACTTC. Its protein is CSVASDPPYEQYF. The chain joins TRBV29-1 to TRBJ2-7; D ambiguous. The V gene lost 6 bases and the J gene lost 2 bases, with 14 bases spanning the gap. CDR1 and CDR2 (germline): SQVTM, ANQGSEA. The CDR3 sequence is 13 residues long.